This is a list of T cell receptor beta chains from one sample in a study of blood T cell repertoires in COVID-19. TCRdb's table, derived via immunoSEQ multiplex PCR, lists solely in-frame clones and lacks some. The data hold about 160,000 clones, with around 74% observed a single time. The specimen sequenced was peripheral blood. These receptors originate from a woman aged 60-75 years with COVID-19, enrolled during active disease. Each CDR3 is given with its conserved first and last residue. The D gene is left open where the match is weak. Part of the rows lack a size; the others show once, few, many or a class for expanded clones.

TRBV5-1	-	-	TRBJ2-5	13	CASSPGDQETQYF	TGCGCCAGCAGCCCGGGGGACCAAGAGACCCAGTACTTC
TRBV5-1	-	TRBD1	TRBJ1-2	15	CASSLEGQGAGGYTF	TGCGCCAGCAGCTTGGAGGGACAGGGGGCCGGTGGCTACACCTTC
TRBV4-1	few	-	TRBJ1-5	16	CASSNSGEGGNQPQHF	TGCGCCAGCAGCAATTCTGGAGAAGGGGGCAATCAGCCCCAGCATTTT
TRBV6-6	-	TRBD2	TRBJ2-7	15	CASSSPRLAGYEQYF	TGTGCCAGCAGTTCCCCGCGACTAGCTGGATACGAGCAGTACTTC
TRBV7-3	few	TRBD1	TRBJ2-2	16	CASSLTGTGNHGELFF	TGTGCCAGCAGCTTAACGGGGACAGGGAATCACGGGGAGCTGTTTTTT
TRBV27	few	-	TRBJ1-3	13	CASSLAVGNTIYF	TGTGCCAGCAGTTTGGCGGTTGGAAACACCATATATTTT
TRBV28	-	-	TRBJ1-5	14	CASSSTGMGQPQHF	TGTGCCAGCAGTTCCACAGGGATGGGGCAGCCCCAGCATTTT
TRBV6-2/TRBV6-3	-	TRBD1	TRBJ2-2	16	CASSYYPGQRTGELFF	TGTGCCAGCAGTTACTACCCGGGACAGCGCACCGGGGAGCTGTTTTTT
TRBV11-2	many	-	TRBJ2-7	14	CASSLSGNSYEQYF	TGTGCCAGCAGCTTATCAGGAAACTCCTACGAGCAGTACTTC
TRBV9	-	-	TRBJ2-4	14	CASSEGDTKNIQYF	TGTGCCAGCAGCGAGGGGGACACAAAAAACATTCAGTACTTC
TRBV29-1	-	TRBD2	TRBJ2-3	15	CSVDGTSGRTDTQYF	TGCAGCGTCGACGGGACTAGCGGACGGACAGATACGCAGTATTTT
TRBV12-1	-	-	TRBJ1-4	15	CASSPLTGGPEKLFF	TGTGCCAGCAGCCCATTGACAGGGGGCCCCGAAAAACTGTTTTTT
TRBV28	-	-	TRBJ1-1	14	CASSLRTMNTEAFF	TGTGCCAGCAGTCTACGAACTATGAACACTGAAGCTTTCTTT
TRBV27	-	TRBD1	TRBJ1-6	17	CASSRNPLGQGSSPLHF	TGTGCCAGCAGCCGCAACCCTCTCGGACAGGGAAGTTCACCCCTCCACTTT
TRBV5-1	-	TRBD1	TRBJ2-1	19	CASSLALLRGQGWDNEQFF	TGCGCCAGCAGCTTGGCATTGTTACGAGGACAGGGTTGGGACAATGAGCAGTTCTTC
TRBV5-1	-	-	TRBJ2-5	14	CASSQYGSGETQYF	TGCGCCAGCAGCCAATATGGATCGGGGGAGACCCAGTACTTC
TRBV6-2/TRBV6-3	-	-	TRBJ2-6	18	CASSYLWRGISGANVLTF	TGTGCCAGCAGTTACCTCTGGCGGGGTATATCTGGGGCCAACGTCCTGACTTTC
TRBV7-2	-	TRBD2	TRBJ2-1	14	CASSFLAGGLKEFF	TGTGCCAGCAGCTTCTTAGCGGGTGGACTGAAGGAGTTCTTC
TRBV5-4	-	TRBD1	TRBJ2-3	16	CASSLGGQGGTDTQYF	TGTGCCAGCAGCTTGGGCGGACAGGGTGGCACAGATACGCAGTATTTT
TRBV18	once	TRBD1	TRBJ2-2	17	CASSLSGQGLNTGELFF	TGTGCCAGCTCATTATCCGGACAGGGGCTCAACACCGGGGAGCTGTTTTTT
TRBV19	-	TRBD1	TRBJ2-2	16	CASSPWTGLRTGELFF	TGTGCCAGTAGTCCGTGGACAGGGCTGAGGACCGGGGAGCTGTTTTTT
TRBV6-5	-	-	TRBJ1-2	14	CASSSSQGGYGYTF	TGTGCCAGCAGTTCGTCCCAGGGAGGCTATGGCTACACCTTC
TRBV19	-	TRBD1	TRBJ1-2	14	CASSARDSGYGYTF	TGTGCCAGTAGTGCTCGGGACAGTGGGTATGGCTACACCTTC
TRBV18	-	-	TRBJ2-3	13	CASSSDSTDTQYF	TGTGCCAGCTCTTCAGATAGCACAGATACGCAGTATTTT
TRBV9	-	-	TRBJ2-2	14	CASSSGLSTGELFF	TGTGCCAGCAGCTCCGGACTGAGCACCGGGGAGCTGTTTTTT
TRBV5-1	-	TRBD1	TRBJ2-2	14	CASSGTGITGELFF	TGCGCCAGCAGCGGGACAGGGATCACCGGGGAGCTGTTTTTT
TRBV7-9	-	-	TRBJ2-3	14	CASNPNGNTDTQYF	TGTGCCAGCAATCCGAACGGGAACACAGATACGCAGTATTTT
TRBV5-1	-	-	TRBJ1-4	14	CASTKSARSEKLFF	TGCGCCAGCACCAAGTCGGCCCGGAGTGAAAAACTGTTTTTT
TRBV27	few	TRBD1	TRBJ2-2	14	CASRLGTAKGELFF	TGTGCCAGCAGGTTGGGGACAGCCAAGGGGGAGCTGTTTTTT
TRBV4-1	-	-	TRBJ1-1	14	CASSHVSVNTEAFF	TGCGCCAGCAGCCACGTTTCCGTGAACACTGAAGCTTTCTTT